This T cell receptor (beta chain) was identified during a study of monozygotic twins with inflammatory bowel disease. Following a re-call of the 5' RACE reads, TCRdb has one entry per CDR3 protein and lacks DNA. The sample table includes around 230,000 distinct CDR3 sequences. Unfractionated whole blood yielded total RNA, and T cells were not sorted. The CDR3 contains 20 residues. CDR1 and CDR2 (germline): ENHRY, SYGVKD. The clonotype was recovered from a human donor with ulcerative colitis or Crohn's disease, or a healthy co-twin of an affected twin (not recorded which). Sequencing was performed on blood. This chain connects TRBV10-3 to TRBJ2-1; the TRBD1 assignment by TCRdb is unverifiable without DNA. The CDR3 spells CAISESPRDRGSPSYNEQFF.